This is a list of T cell receptor beta chains from one sample in a study of T cells in localized non-small cell lung cancer. Assay: immunoSEQ multiplex PCR; the TCRdb copy retains only in-frame clones and omits some. The sample carries 14,000 to 15,000 clones, about 85% recorded once. Sequencing used peripheral blood, obtained before any cancer treatment. Source of these receptors: a woman between 35 and 70 years old with stage I lung adenocarcinoma. CDR3s include the opening cysteine and the closing phenylalanine or tryptophan. D genes are given only for firm matches. The size entry is marked missing in some rows and otherwise reads once, few, many or a size class.

v_call: TRBV10-2; j_call: TRBJ1-6; clone_size: NA; d_call: TRBD1; cdr3_aa: CASSDGDRGNSPLHF; cdr3_nt: TGCGCCAGCAGTGATGGAGACAGGGGTAATTCACCCCTCCACTTT
v_call: TRBV30; j_call: TRBJ2-7; clone_size: NA; d_call: NA; cdr3_aa: CAWSTGPPIYEQYF; cdr3_nt: TGTGCCTGGAGTACCGGGCCACCCATCTACGAGCAGTACTTC
v_call: TRBV11-2; j_call: TRBJ1-5; clone_size: few; d_call: NA; cdr3_aa: CASSLGTGKGQPQHF; cdr3_nt: TGTGCCAGCAGCTTAGGTACAGGGAAAGGTCAGCCCCAGCATTTT
v_call: TRBV18; j_call: TRBJ1-2; clone_size: NA; d_call: NA; cdr3_aa: CASSPERLLTFYGYTF; cdr3_nt: TGTGCCAGCTCACCAGAGCGCCTTCTTACCTTTTATGGCTACACCTTC
v_call: TRBV28; j_call: TRBJ2-7; clone_size: NA; d_call: TRBD2; cdr3_aa: CASTPSLAGAYEQYF; cdr3_nt: TGTGCCAGCACCCCCTCCCTAGCGGGGGCTTACGAGCAGTACTTC
v_call: TRBV28; j_call: TRBJ1-2; clone_size: NA; d_call: NA; cdr3_aa: CASSLLAFYGYTF; cdr3_nt: TGTGCCAGCAGTTTATTGGCATTCTATGGCTACACCTTC
v_call: TRBV28; j_call: TRBJ2-7; clone_size: NA; d_call: NA; cdr3_aa: CASSFVFMSGRTHYEQYF; cdr3_nt: TGTGCCAGCAGTTTCGTATTTATGTCAGGCAGGACCCACTACGAGCAGTACTTC
v_call: TRBV4-3; j_call: TRBJ1-2; clone_size: NA; d_call: NA; cdr3_aa: CASSQDGVGGYTF; cdr3_nt: TGCGCCAGCAGCCAAGATGGGGTAGGAGGCTACACCTTC
v_call: TRBV7-7; j_call: TRBJ2-7; clone_size: once; d_call: NA; cdr3_aa: CASSLGGSSSYEQYF; cdr3_nt: TGTGCTAGCAGCTTAGGGGGGTCGAGCTCCTACGAGCAGTACTTC
v_call: TRBV5-1; j_call: TRBJ1-3; clone_size: NA; d_call: TRBD1; cdr3_aa: CASSGQGSFSGNTIYF; cdr3_nt: TGCGCCAGCAGCGGACAGGGGTCCTTCTCTGGAAACACCATATATTTT
v_call: TRBV30; j_call: TRBJ1-2; clone_size: once; d_call: NA; cdr3_aa: CAWVRLTRNYGYTF; cdr3_nt: TGTGCCTGGGTTCGTCTAACCCGGAACTATGGCTACACCTTC
v_call: TRBV7-3; j_call: TRBJ1-1; clone_size: few; d_call: TRBD1; cdr3_aa: CASSNQQGWTEAFF; cdr3_nt: TGTGCCAGCAGCAATCAACAGGGGTGGACTGAAGCTTTCTTT
v_call: TRBV2; j_call: TRBJ1-2; clone_size: NA; d_call: TRBD1; cdr3_aa: CASSLGTGDIYTF; cdr3_nt: TGTGCCAGCAGTCTCGGGACAGGGGACATCTACACCTTC
v_call: TRBV2; j_call: TRBJ1-3; clone_size: NA; d_call: NA; cdr3_aa: CASRGGTGGSGNTIYF; cdr3_nt: TGTGCCAGCAGGGGGGGGACGGGCGGATCTGGAAACACCATATATTTT
v_call: TRBV9; j_call: TRBJ1-2; clone_size: NA; d_call: NA; cdr3_aa: CASSVASTGYTF; cdr3_nt: TGTGCCAGCAGCGTAGCTTCTACGGGCTACACCTTC
v_call: TRBV9; j_call: TRBJ2-7; clone_size: once; d_call: NA; cdr3_aa: CASSVSNTFYEQYF; cdr3_nt: TGTGCCAGCAGCGTGAGTAATACCTTCTACGAGCAGTACTTC
v_call: TRBV4-2; j_call: TRBJ1-1; clone_size: NA; d_call: NA; cdr3_aa: CASSQGSTGESGTEAFF; cdr3_nt: TGTGCCAGCAGCCAAGGTTCGACAGGAGAAAGTGGGACTGAAGCTTTCTTT
v_call: TRBV18; j_call: TRBJ1-6; clone_size: NA; d_call: NA; cdr3_aa: CASSPRLDNSPLHF; cdr3_nt: TGTGCCAGCTCACCACGCTTAGATAATTCACCCCTCCACTTT
v_call: TRBV18; j_call: TRBJ2-7; clone_size: NA; d_call: NA; cdr3_aa: CASSLRVRDGDYEQYF; cdr3_nt: TGTGCCAGCTCACTCCGGGTTCGGGACGGAGATTACGAGCAGTACTTC
v_call: TRBV5-6; j_call: TRBJ1-1; clone_size: NA; d_call: NA; cdr3_aa: CASSILRGVGTEAFF; cdr3_nt: TGTGCCAGCAGCATTTTGAGGGGAGTAGGGACTGAAGCTTTCTTT
v_call: TRBV7-2; j_call: TRBJ2-7; clone_size: NA; d_call: NA; cdr3_aa: CASSPDGAGTPYEQYF; cdr3_nt: TGTGCCAGCAGTCCAGACGGGGCAGGGACCCCCTACGAGCAGTACTTC
v_call: TRBV15; j_call: TRBJ2-7; clone_size: NA; d_call: NA; cdr3_aa: CATSREAGGSDEQYF; cdr3_nt: TGTGCCACCAGCAGAGAGGCAGGGGGGTCTGACGAGCAGTACTTC
v_call: TRBV4-1; j_call: TRBJ2-3; clone_size: NA; d_call: TRBD1; cdr3_aa: CASSQGPGTGEHF; cdr3_nt: TGCGCCAGCAGCCAAGGGCCCGGGACAGGGGAACATTTT
v_call: TRBV4-1; j_call: TRBJ1-5; clone_size: NA; d_call: NA; cdr3_aa: CASSQPNQPQHF; cdr3_nt: TGCGCCAGCAGCCAACCCAATCAGCCCCAGCATTTT
v_call: TRBV7-2; j_call: TRBJ2-7; clone_size: NA; d_call: NA; cdr3_aa: CASSLAQSSYEQYF; cdr3_nt: TGTGCCAGCAGCTTAGCTCAGAGCTCCTACGAGCAGTACTTC
v_call: TRBV30; j_call: TRBJ2-2; clone_size: NA; d_call: TRBD1; cdr3_aa: CAWDATGLTGELFF; cdr3_nt: TGTGCCTGGGATGCGACAGGGCTCACCGGGGAGCTGTTTTTT
v_call: TRBV10-3; j_call: TRBJ1-1; clone_size: NA; d_call: TRBD1; cdr3_aa: CAIRDAGTGGTEAFF; cdr3_nt: TGTGCCATCAGGGACGCCGGGACAGGGGGCACTGAAGCTTTCTTT
v_call: TRBV2; j_call: TRBJ2-1; clone_size: once; d_call: TRBD1; cdr3_aa: CASSAFHRDRASFSSYNEQFF; cdr3_nt: TGTGCCAGCAGTGCGTTCCACCGGGACAGGGCCTCGTTCAGCTCCTACAATGAGCAGTTCTTC
v_call: TRBV30; j_call: TRBJ2-1; clone_size: once; d_call: NA; cdr3_aa: CAWSSRHNEQFF; cdr3_nt: TGTGCCTGGAGTTCGAGGCACAATGAGCAGTTCTTC
v_call: TRBV2; j_call: TRBJ1-1; clone_size: once; d_call: TRBD1; cdr3_aa: CASSVLTGGEAFF; cdr3_nt: TGTGCCAGCAGTGTCCTGACAGGGGGTGAAGCTTTCTTT
v_call: TRBV18; j_call: TRBJ2-7; clone_size: NA; d_call: TRBD2; cdr3_aa: CASSPGTSGGASSYEQYF; cdr3_nt: TGTGCCAGCTCACCGGGGACTAGCGGGGGTGCGAGCTCCTACGAGCAGTACTTC
v_call: TRBV28; j_call: TRBJ1-1; clone_size: NA; d_call: NA; cdr3_aa: CASSLGLLNTEAFF; cdr3_nt: TGTGCCAGCAGTTTAGGGCTCTTGAACACTGAAGCTTTCTTT
v_call: TRBV7-2; j_call: TRBJ1-6; clone_size: NA; d_call: TRBD1; cdr3_aa: CASSPRGQSSYNSPLHF; cdr3_nt: TGTGCCAGCAGCCCCCGGGGACAGAGCTCCTATAATTCACCCCTCCACTTT
v_call: TRBV28; j_call: TRBJ2-7; clone_size: NA; d_call: TRBD1; cdr3_aa: CASSLGTDTYEQYF; cdr3_nt: TGTGCCAGCAGCCTTGGGACAGATACCTACGAGCAGTACTTC
v_call: TRBV28; j_call: TRBJ2-5; clone_size: NA; d_call: NA; cdr3_aa: CASSQQETQYF; cdr3_nt: TGTGCCAGCAGTCAACAAGAGACCCAGTACTTC
v_call: TRBV28; j_call: TRBJ2-7; clone_size: NA; d_call: NA; cdr3_aa: CASSFPTNYEQYF; cdr3_nt: TGTGCCAGCAGTTTTCCCACGAACTACGAGCAGTACTTC
v_call: TRBV28; j_call: TRBJ1-2; clone_size: NA; d_call: NA; cdr3_aa: CASSGSYGYTF; cdr3_nt: TGTGCCAGCTCCGGGAGTTATGGCTACACCTTC
v_call: TRBV30; j_call: TRBJ2-7; clone_size: NA; d_call: NA; cdr3_aa: CACYRRPNEQYF; cdr3_nt: TGTGCCTGCTATCGGCGGCCGAACGAGCAGTACTTC
v_call: TRBV10-3; j_call: TRBJ2-3; clone_size: NA; d_call: TRBD2; cdr3_aa: CAISEGLAGATQYF; cdr3_nt: TGTGCCATCAGTGAAGGGCTAGCGGGGGCTACGCAGTATTTT
v_call: TRBV11-2; j_call: TRBJ1-5; clone_size: NA; d_call: NA; cdr3_aa: CASSPARVWNQPQHF; cdr3_nt: TGTGCCAGCAGCCCCGCCAGGGTTTGGAATCAGCCCCAGCATTTT
v_call: TRBV11-2; j_call: TRBJ2-7; clone_size: NA; d_call: TRBD2; cdr3_aa: CASSPQGAGSYEQYF; cdr3_nt: TGTGCCAGCAGCCCGCAGGGAGCGGGGTCCTACGAGCAGTACTTC
v_call: TRBV5-1; j_call: TRBJ1-2; clone_size: NA; d_call: NA; cdr3_aa: CASSLDTALYGYTF; cdr3_nt: TGCGCCAGCAGCTTGGACACCGCCCTCTATGGCTACACCTTC
v_call: TRBV7-2; j_call: TRBJ1-3; clone_size: NA; d_call: NA; cdr3_aa: CASSLEAGNTIYF; cdr3_nt: TGTGCCAGCAGCTTAGAGGCTGGAAACACCATATATTTT
v_call: TRBV9; j_call: TRBJ1-1; clone_size: few; d_call: NA; cdr3_aa: CASSVESIGKAFF; cdr3_nt: TGTGCCAGCAGCGTAGAGTCTATCGGCAAAGCTTTCTTT
v_call: TRBV2; j_call: TRBJ2-3; clone_size: NA; d_call: NA; cdr3_aa: CASSAGAKADTQYF; cdr3_nt: TGTGCCAGCAGTGCGGGGGCTAAGGCTGATACGCAGTATTTT